This T cell receptor beta chain was retrieved from a study of OX40 agonist ivuxolimab in advanced cancers. Study results and limitations: Expanded clones tended on average to be more numerous among CD8+ T cells than CD4+. Dose levels from 0.1 to 3.0 mg/kg saw CD4+ and CD8+ blood T cells expand clonally by week 6.

The germline gives CDR1 KGHSH, CDR2 LQKENI. This CDR3 comprises 15 residues. Deletions cut 3 bases from V and 2 bases from J, with 13 bases between. In regard to this clone: The antigen is not known.

Only in-frame clones appear in the TCRdb table, and some are missing; sequencing was by immunoSEQ multiplex PCR. The sample includes 40,000 to 45,000 clones, 85% to 90% seen only once; the top ten take approximately 5%. The sequence was obtained from an adult with an advanced solid tumor such as melanoma, head and neck, liver or kidney cancer. Here the sequenced sample was CD4+ or CD8+ T cells sorted from blood, taken in a trial of the OX40 agonist ivuxolimab. This chain joins TRBV18 and TRBJ1-1; D ambiguous. CDR3 sequence (DNA): TGTGCCAGCTCACCCGCCCGCCGGGGAAACACTGAAGCTTTCTTT. Translating it yields CASSPARRGNTEAFF. The full variable domain, in which reference TRBV18 and TRBJ1-1 provide the parts outside the CDR3, is NAGVMQNPRHLVRRRGQEARLRCSPMKGHSHVYWYRQLPEEGLKFMVYLQKENIIDESGMPKERFSAEFPKEGPSILRIQQVVRGDSAAYFCASSPARRGNTEAFFGQGTRLTVV.